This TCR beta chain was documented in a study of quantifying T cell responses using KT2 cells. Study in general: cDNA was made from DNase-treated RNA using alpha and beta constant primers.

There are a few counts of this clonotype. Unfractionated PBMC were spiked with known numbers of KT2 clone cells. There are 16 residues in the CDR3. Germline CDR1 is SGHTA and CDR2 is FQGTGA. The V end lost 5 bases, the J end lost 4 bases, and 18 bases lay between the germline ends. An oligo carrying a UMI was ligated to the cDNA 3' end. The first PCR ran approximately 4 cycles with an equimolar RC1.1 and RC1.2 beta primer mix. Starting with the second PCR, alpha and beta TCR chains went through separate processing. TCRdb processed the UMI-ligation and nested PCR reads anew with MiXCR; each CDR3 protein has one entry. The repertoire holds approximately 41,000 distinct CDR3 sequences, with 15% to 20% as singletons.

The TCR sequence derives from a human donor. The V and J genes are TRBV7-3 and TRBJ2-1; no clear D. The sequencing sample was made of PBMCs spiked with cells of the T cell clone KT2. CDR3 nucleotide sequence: TGTGCCAGCAGCCTGGGTTGGAACTCAAATTACAATGAGCAGTTCTTC. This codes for CASSLGWNSNYNEQFF.